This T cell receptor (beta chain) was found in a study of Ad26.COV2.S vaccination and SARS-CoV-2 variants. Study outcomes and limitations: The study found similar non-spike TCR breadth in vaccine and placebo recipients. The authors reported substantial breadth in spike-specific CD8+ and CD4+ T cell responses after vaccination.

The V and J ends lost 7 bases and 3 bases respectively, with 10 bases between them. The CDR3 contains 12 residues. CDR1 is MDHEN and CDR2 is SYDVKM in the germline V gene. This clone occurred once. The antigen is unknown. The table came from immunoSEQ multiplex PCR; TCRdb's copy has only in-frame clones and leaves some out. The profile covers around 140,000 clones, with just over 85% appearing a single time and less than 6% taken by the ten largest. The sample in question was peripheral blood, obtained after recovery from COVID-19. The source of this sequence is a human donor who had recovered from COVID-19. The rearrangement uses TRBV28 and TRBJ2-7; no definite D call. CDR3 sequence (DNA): TGTGCCAGCACCCAGACCGGCTACGAGCAGTACTTC. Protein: CASTQTGYEQYF.